Listed below are T cell receptor beta chains from one sample, sequenced in a study of T cell repertoires in cytomegalovirus infection. Antigen specificity for these receptors is unknown. One entry per CDR3 protein results from TCRdb running MiXCR on the reads. The data contain more than 300,000 distinct CDR3 sequences, roughly 36% of them seen just once; the ten biggest clones take up about 14%. This specimen consisted of cultured PBMCs, obtained from culture after CMV antigen stimulation. The receptors here all came from a human donor in good health (CMV status not recorded). Some clones in this sample may be carry-over from other donors' samples. Each CDR3 is given with its conserved first and last residue. A D gene is named only where the DNA matches it firmly. Some rows have no size entry. The others give once, few or many, or a class for an expanded clone.

D gene,clone size,J gene,V gene,CDR3 protein,CDR3 DNA
.,few,TRBJ1-2,TRBV7-2,CASSLGRVEGYTF,TGTGCCAGCAGCTTAGGCAGGGTTGAGGGCTACACCTTC
.,once,TRBJ1-1,TRBV4-1,CASSQVSGAEAFF,TGCGCCAGCAGCCAAGTTTCCGGGGCGGAAGCTTTCTTT
TRBD1,.,TRBJ1-3,TRBV19,CASSSPGQGGNTIYF,TGTGCCAGTAGTTCCCCCGGACAGGGAGGAAACACCATATATTTT
.,few,TRBJ2-3,TRBV19,CASTVLRGVGDTQYF,TGTGCCAGTACCGTACTTCGGGGCGTTGGAGATACGCAGTATTTT
.,.,TRBJ1-1,TRBV12-3/TRBV12-4,CASSLSTAGAFF,TGTGCCAGCAGTTTATCCACCGCCGGGGCTTTCTTT
TRBD2,.,TRBJ2-3,TRBV20-1,CSARSVLAGYTDTQYF,TGCAGTGCCCGTTCCGTGCTAGCGGGCTACACAGATACGCAGTATTTT
.,few,TRBJ2-7,TRBV27,CASSFGLDGYEQYF,TGTGCCAGCAGTTTTGGGCTAGATGGGTACGAGCAGTACTTC
.,.,TRBJ1-3,TRBV4-1,CASSQITAGGNTIYF,TGTGCCAGCAGCCAAATCACAGCCGGTGGAAACACCATATATTTT
TRBD2,few,TRBJ2-3,TRBV20-1,CSASTETSGRRGDTQYF,TGCAGTGCTAGCACCGAGACTAGCGGCCGCAGGGGGGATACGCAGTATTTT
.,once,TRBJ2-1,TRBV12-3/TRBV12-4,CASNRAGHLSYNEQFF,TGTGCCAGCAACCGAGCGGGACACCTCTCCTACAATGAGCAGTTCTTC
.,few,TRBJ1-5,TRBV19,CASSINSGQGNQPQHF,TGTGCCAGTAGTATTAATTCTGGGCAGGGCAATCAGCCCCAGCATTTT
.,.,TRBJ2-1,TRBV9,CASSVGGQNYNEQFF,TGTGCCAGCAGCGTAGGAGGACAGAACTACAATGAGCAGTTCTTC
.,few,TRBJ2-3,TRBV28,CASSLGRALTDTQYF,TGTGCCAGCAGTTTAGGGAGAGCACTCACAGATACGCAGTATTTT
.,few,TRBJ2-3,TRBV7-8,CASSFTWEGERGIDTQYF,TGTGCCAGCAGCTTTACCTGGGAGGGGGAGAGGGGTATCGATACGCAGTATTTT
.,.,TRBJ2-5,TRBV12-3/TRBV12-4,CASRAGLIETQYF,TGTGCCAGCCGGGCGGGACTTATAGAGACCCAGTACTTC
.,few,TRBJ2-3,TRBV7-2,CASSLVGAPFQYF,TGTGCCAGCAGCTTAGTGGGGGCTCCGTTCCAGTATTTT
.,.,TRBJ1-4,TRBV4-1,CASSPDQGGNEKLFF,TGCGCCAGCAGCCCCGACCAAGGAGGGAACGAAAAACTGTTTTTT
.,many,TRBJ1-2,TRBV20-1,CSARVRTYGYTF,TGCAGTGCTAGGGTGAGAACCTATGGCTACACCTTC
TRBD2,.,TRBJ2-3,TRBV4-1,CASGPSAGVRRGGDTQYF,TGCGCCAGCGGGCCCTCGGCGGGGGTCCGGAGGGGAGGAGATACGCAGTATTTT
.,.,TRBJ1-1,TRBV5-1,CASSLDAGKAEAFF,TGCGCCAGCAGCTTGGATGCAGGGAAGGCTGAAGCTTTCTTT
TRBD1,.,TRBJ1-4,TRBV6-2/TRBV6-3,CASSLFYRGDEKLFF,TGTGCCAGCAGTTTGTTCTACAGGGGGGACGAAAAACTGTTTTTT
TRBD2,.,TRBJ2-7,TRBV27,CASRRQTSGIYEQYF,TGTGCCAGCAGGCGCCAAACTAGCGGTATATACGAGCAGTACTTC
.,.,TRBJ1-1,TRBV10-3,CAISGGDGNTEAFF,TGTGCCATCAGTGGCGGGGACGGGAACACTGAAGCTTTCTTT
.,many,TRBJ1-4,TRBV7-2,CASSLGLEGRNEKLFF,TGTGCCAGCAGCTTAGGTCTTGAGGGGCGTAATGAAAAACTGTTTTTT